These 2 T cell receptor beta chains were all obtained from the same sample, sequenced in a study of T cell responses to AZD1222 COVID-19 vaccine. Here immunoSEQ multiplex PCR was the method, and the copy in TCRdb shows in-frame clones only, minus some. The table includes fewer than 85,000 clones, about 88% detected once. Sequenced material: peripheral blood, taken 28 days after the second dose of the MenACWY control vaccine. These receptor sequences come from an adult who received the MenACWY meningococcal vaccine as a control.

The chain is built from TRBV28 and TRBJ2-7; TRBD2 agrees at 9 bases. V lost 2 bases and J lost 5; bases outside the gene matches: 7. The CDR3 length is 15 residues. Per the germline V gene, CDR1 is MDHEN and CDR2 is SYDVKM. DNA for the CDR3: TGTGCCAGCAGTTTAGCCCTAGCGGGGACCGACGAGCAGTACTTC. Encoded protein: CASSLALAGTDEQYF.

This clone was seen just once. J is TRBJ1-2 and V is TRBV28; the D is unclear. The germline V gene has CDR1 MDHEN and CDR2 SYDVKM. The CDR3 totals 12 residues. Trimming left V 5 bases short and J 7 bases short, with 11 bases between. CDR3 DNA: TGTGCCAGCAGTACCACCCCCGGTGGCTACACCTTC. Protein sequence: CASSTTPGGYTF.